This T cell receptor (beta chain) stems from a study of control samples from healthy donors and cancer patients. This CDR3 region has 14 residues. Germline V lookup: CDR1 LGHDT, CDR2 YNNKEL (reference sequence). The V end was cut by 2 bases, the J end by 2 bases, with 4 bases between. Measured with immunoSEQ multiplex PCR; TCRdb has only the in-frame clones, and not every one. The sample has tens of thousands of clones, 91% seen once. This chain links TRBV3-1 (or the pseudogene TRBV3-2) with TRBJ2-6; no reliable D call. The specimen was blood. The origin of this receptor is a man aged 45-60 years in good health. Written as DNA, the CDR3 is TGTGCCAGCAGCCAACGACCTGGGGCCAACGTCCTGACTTTC. Protein: CASSQRPGANVLTF.